This T cell receptor (beta chain) originates from a study of blood T cells in healthy people across ages. Germline V CDR1 and CDR2: LGHDT, YNNKEL (reference sequence). With V trimmed by 0 bases and J by 5 bases, 14 bases remained unmatched. This CDR3 comprises 18 residues. With a J-beta primer mix and a sample-barcoded 5' primer, a second PCR ran about 7 to 12 cycles. TCRdb passed the 5' RACE reads through MiXCR, listing each CDR3 protein once. Among approximately 1,700,000 distinct CDR3 sequences listed, roughly 43% were seen once. The TCR sequence derives from a human donor in good health. The chain joins TRBV3-1 to TRBJ2-3, with TRBD2 identical over 7 bases. The sample consisted of blood. The CDR3 protein is CASSQDRVYLSGKDTQYF. CDR3 in DNA: TGTGCCAGCAGCCAAGATAGGGTCTATCTCAGCGGGAAAGATACGCAGTATTTT.